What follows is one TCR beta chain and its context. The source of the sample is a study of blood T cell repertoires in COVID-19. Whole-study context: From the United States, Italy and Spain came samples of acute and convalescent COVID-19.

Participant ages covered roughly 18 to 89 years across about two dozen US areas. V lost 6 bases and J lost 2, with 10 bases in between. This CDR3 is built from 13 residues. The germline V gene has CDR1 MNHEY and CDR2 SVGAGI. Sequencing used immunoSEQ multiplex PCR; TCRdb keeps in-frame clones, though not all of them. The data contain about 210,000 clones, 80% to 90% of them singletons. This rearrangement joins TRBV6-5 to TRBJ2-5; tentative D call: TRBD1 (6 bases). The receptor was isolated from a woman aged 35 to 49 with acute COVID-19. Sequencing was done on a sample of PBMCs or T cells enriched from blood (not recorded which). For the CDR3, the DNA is TGTGCCAGCAGGACAGGAGCTCAAGAGACCCAGTACTTC. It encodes CASRTGAQETQYF.